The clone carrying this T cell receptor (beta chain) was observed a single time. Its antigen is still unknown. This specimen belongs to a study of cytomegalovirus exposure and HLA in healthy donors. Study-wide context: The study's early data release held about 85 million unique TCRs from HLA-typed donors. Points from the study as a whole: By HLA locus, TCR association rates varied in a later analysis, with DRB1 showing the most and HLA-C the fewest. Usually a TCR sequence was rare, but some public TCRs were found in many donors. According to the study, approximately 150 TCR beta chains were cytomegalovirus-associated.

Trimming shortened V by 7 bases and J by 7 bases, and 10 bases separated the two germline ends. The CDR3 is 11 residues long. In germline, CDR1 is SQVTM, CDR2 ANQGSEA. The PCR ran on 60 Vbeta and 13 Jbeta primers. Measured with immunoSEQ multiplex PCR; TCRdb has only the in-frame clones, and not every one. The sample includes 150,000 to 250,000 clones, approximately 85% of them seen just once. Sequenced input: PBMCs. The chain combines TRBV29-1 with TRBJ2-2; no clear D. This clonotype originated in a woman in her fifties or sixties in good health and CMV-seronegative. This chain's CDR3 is CSASGNGELFF. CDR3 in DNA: TGCAGCGCCTCCGGTAACGGGGAGCTGTTTTTT.